This T cell receptor beta chain emerged from a study of T cell responses to AZD1222 COVID-19 vaccine. Study-wide context: Doses given second, at about 4 or about 12 weeks, were pooled.

Per germline, CDR1 LNHDA and CDR2 SQIVND (reference sequence). The CDR3 totals 14 residues. Unmatched junction bases numbered 6, after V lost 4 bases and J lost 6 bases. On this clone itself: Its antigen is not known.

Study-level findings and limits: There were repertoire samples only from the period after the peak T cell response.

Profiled with immunoSEQ multiplex PCR; TCRdb holds only in-frame clones, not every one. Found here are tens of thousands of clones, 70% to 90% of them singletons; the top ten hold under 5%. The chain is built from TRBV19 and TRBJ1-2; 9 bases align to TRBD1. The input for sequencing was peripheral blood, taken on day 0 of AZD1222 vaccination. This clonotype originated in an adult in good health. CDR3 residues: CASSTSTGGDGYTF. CDR3 sequence (DNA): TGTGCCAGTAGTACCTCCACAGGGGGCGATGGCTACACCTTC.